This entry lists 24 T cell receptor beta chains sequenced from one sample in a study of T-cell memory formation after mild COVID-19. TCRdb passed the 5' RACE reads through MiXCR, listing each CDR3 protein once. The sample consists of hundreds of thousands of distinct CDR3 sequences, 20% of them appearing once. The sample taken for sequencing was PBMCs or a T cell subset sorted from them (not recorded which). All receptors come from an adult woman who had mild COVID-19 (a few samples of this study predate the infection). Cell type and time point are not known.

The chain couples TRBV24-1 to TRBJ2-5, with 10 bases fitting TRBD1. Germline values: CDR1 KGHDR, CDR2 SFDVKD. This CDR3 is built from 16 residues. The ends lost 4 bases at V and 2 bases at J; junction bases unmatched: 6. The CDR3: CATSEPGQGSQETQYF. In nucleotides, the CDR3 is TGTGCCACCAGTGAACCGGGACAGGGGAGTCAAGAGACCCAGTACTTC.

This clonotype has just a few counts. The CDR3: CASSPFGTRGPADTQYF. The CDR3 coding sequence is TGTGCCAGCAGCCCGTTTGGGACTAGGGGCCCCGCAGATACGCAGTATTTT. The chain couples TRBV9 to TRBJ2-3, with TRBD2 identical over 8 bases. The V segment lost 4 bases and the J segment 4 bases; nucleotides outside the gene matches: 14. The CDR3 is made up of 17 amino acids. Germline V gene lookup returns CDR1 SGDLS and CDR2 YYNGEE.

This clonotype was seen a few times. CDR3 region: CASSLDGRRYNEQFF. CDR3 DNA: TGTGCCAGCAGCTTAGATGGGCGAAGGTACAATGAGCAGTTCTTC. This sequence joins TRBV7-8 and TRBJ2-1; D is ambiguous. Per the germline V gene, CDR1 is SGHVS and CDR2 is FQNEAQ. There are 15 residues in the CDR3. Trimming cost V 1 base and J 4 bases, with 11 bases left between them. Combining the CDR3 with reference TRBV7-8 and TRBJ2-1 gives the whole variable domain GAGVSQSPRYKVAKRGQDVALRCDPISGHVSLFWYQQALGQGPEFLTYFQNEAQLDKSGLPSDRFFAERPEGSVSTLKIQRTQQEDSAVYLCASSLDGRRYNEQFFGPGTRLTVL.

The chain combines TRBV9 with TRBJ2-3; D unclear. V lost 3 bases and J lost 2, with 10 bases in between. Germline CDR1 and CDR2: SGDLS and YYNGEE. The CDR3 consists of 14 residues. CDR3 loop: CASSARPVTDTQYF. In DNA, the CDR3 is TGTGCCAGCAGCGCCCGACCCGTCACAGATACGCAGTATTTT.

This clonotype was observed a handful of times. The chain combines TRBV5-1 with TRBJ2-7; D is possibly TRBD1 or TRBD2 (5 bases each). Trimming took off 3 bases at V and 2 bases at J, with 15 bases between the two ends. The germline V gene has CDR1 SGHRS and CDR2 YFSETQ. This CDR3 spans 15 amino acids. CDR3 residues: CASSYTGRQTYEQYF. CDR3 DNA sequence: TGCGCCAGCAGCTACACGGGACGGCAAACCTACGAGCAGTACTTC.

The rearrangement joins TRBV20-1 to TRBJ2-2, with D possibly being TRBD1 (6 bases). There are 12 residues in the CDR3. CDR1 is DFQATT and CDR2 is SNEGSKA in the germline V gene (reference sequence). V was trimmed by 6 bases and J by 5 bases, leaving 10 bases between them. The CDR3: CSADRSTGELFF. CDR3 sequence (DNA): TGCAGTGCCGACAGGAGTACCGGGGAGCTGTTTTTT.

The V gene is TRBV10-3, the J gene TRBJ2-7, with unresolved D. The germline V gene has CDR1 ENHRY and CDR2 SYGVKD. The CDR3 runs 14 residues. V lost 0 bases, J lost 2 bases, and 8 bases lay in between. In nucleotides, the CDR3 is TGTGCCATCAGTGAGTCGGGCGTAGCCTACGAGCAGTACTTC. Amino acids: CAISESGVAYEQYF.

This clonotype has a handful of counts. The chain combines TRBV29-1 with TRBJ1-1, with D possibly TRBD1 on 5 matching bases. The V end was cut by 4 bases, the J end by 5 bases, with 8 bases between. Germline lookup yields CDR1 SQVTM and CDR2 ANQGSEA. This CDR3 is 11 amino acids long. The CDR3 nucleotides are TGCAGCGTTGGAAGGGGTACTGAAGCTTTCTTT. Translating gives CSVGRGTEAFF. The full variable domain, completed using reference TRBV29-1 and TRBJ1-1, is SAVISQKPSRDICQRGTSLTIQCQVDSQVTMMFWYRQQPGQSLTLIATANQGSEATYESGFVIDKFPISRPNLTFSTLTVSNMSPEDSSIYLCSVGRGTEAFFGQGTRLTVV.

This clonotype was seen a few times. J is TRBJ2-7 and V is TRBV5-1, with D maybe TRBD1 (5 bases). V was shortened by 4 bases and J by 0 bases, with 20 bases between the two germline ends. The germline gives CDR1 SGHRS, CDR2 YFSETQ. The CDR3 has 17 residues. The CDR3 DNA reads as TGCGCCAGCAGCCTTGTGGGGCGCTACGTAAGCTCCTACGAGCAGTACTTC. Amino acids: CASSLVGRYVSSYEQYF.

V is TRBV7-9 and J is TRBJ2-5, with 9 bases fitting TRBD1. Germline CDR1 and CDR2: SEHNR and FQNEAQ (reference sequence). After removal of 5 bases from V and 4 bases from J, the junction contained 5 bases not matched to a gene. This CDR3 has 14 amino acids. CDR3 region: CASSKGQGRETQYF. Here the CDR3 DNA reads TGTGCCAGCAGCAAGGGACAGGGTCGAGAGACCCAGTACTTC.

J is TRBJ2-3 and V is TRBV5-6; 10 bases are a match to TRBD1. CDR3 size: 17 residues. Germline V lookup: CDR1 SGHDT, CDR2 YYEEEE. V lost 0 bases to trimming and J lost 1 base; unmatched junction nucleotides: 5. CDR3 DNA: TGTGCCAGCAGCTTGGCCGCCGGGACAGGGGGCACAGATACGCAGTATTTT. It is translated as CASSLAAGTGGTDTQYF.

The V call is TRBV12-3 or TRBV12-4, the J call TRBJ1-2; D is possibly TRBD1 (6 bases). V was cut by 6 bases and J by 3 bases, with 14 bases left in between. The CDR3 runs 14 residues. The CDR3 sequence: CASSPWGGHYGYTF. CDR3 sequence (DNA): TGTGCCAGCAGCCCCTGGGGGGGCCACTATGGCTACACCTTC.

This clonotype has only a few counts. This chain links TRBV7-8 with TRBJ2-7; D tentatively reads TRBD1 or TRBD2 (5 bases each). Trimming took 5 bases from V and 0 from J, leaving 14 bases between them. The CDR3 loop spans 15 amino acids. Germline V gives CDR1 SGHVS, CDR2 FQNEAQ. In DNA form, the CDR3 reads TGTGCCAGCAGCACCGGGACCCAGAGCTCCTACGAGCAGTACTTC. It encodes CASSTGTQSSYEQYF. Complete variable domain (other parts from reference TRBV7-8 and TRBJ2-7): GAGVSQSPRYKVAKRGQDVALRCDPISGHVSLFWYQQALGQGPEFLTYFQNEAQLDKSGLPSDRFFAERPEGSVSTLKIQRTQQEDSAVYLCASSTGTQSSYEQYFGPGTRLTVT.

The genes are TRBV29-1 and TRBJ2-1; a weak D match, TRBD1 (6 bases). The CDR3 is 14 residues long. The germline V gene encodes CDR1 SQVTM and CDR2 ANQGSEA. V dropped 1 base and J dropped 7 bases, with 14 bases sitting between them. The CDR3 coding sequence is TGCAGCGTTGAAGGCCAACTCACAGGGAATGAGCAGTTCTTC. Protein sequence: CSVEGQLTGNEQFF.

This clonotype was seen at least ten times. The chain is built from TRBV10-3 and TRBJ1-2; D uncertain. Germline assignment: CDR1 ENHRY and CDR2 SYGVKD. Trimming pared 3 bases from V and 0 bases from J, leaving 2 bases between. This CDR3 is 12 amino acids long. Here the CDR3 DNA reads TGTGCCATCAGTGAATCTAACTATGGCTACACCTTC. It specifies CAISESNYGYTF.

This chain joins TRBV27 and TRBJ2-7, with 9 bases fitting TRBD1. V was clipped by 2 bases and J by 1 base; unmatched bases: 3. CDR3 length: 15 amino acids. Germline V gene lookup returns CDR1 MNHEY and CDR2 SMNVEV (reference sequence). The CDR3 sequence: CASSLRQGESYEQYF. CDR3 nucleotides: TGTGCCAGCAGTTTAAGACAGGGGGAATCCTACGAGCAGTACTTC.

V usage is TRBV4-1 and J usage is TRBJ1-2; D is unresolved. Germline-derived CDR1 and CDR2 are MGHRA and YSYEKL. Trimming took off 2 bases at V and 4 bases at J, with 11 bases between the two ends. CDR3 length: 14 residues. The CDR3 nucleotides read TGCGCCAGCAGCCAAAAGGATCCCATCTATGGCTACACCTTC. This sequence encodes CASSQKDPIYGYTF.

This chain links TRBV27 with TRBJ2-1; D uncertain. CDR3 length equals 13 residues. Trimming left V 6 bases short and J 1 base short, with 7 bases between. Germline CDR1 is MNHEY and CDR2 is SMNVEV (reference sequence). Here the CDR3 reads CASRGNSYNEQFF. For the CDR3, the DNA is TGTGCCAGCAGGGGGAATTCCTACAATGAGCAGTTCTTC.

V is TRBV11-2 and J is TRBJ2-1, with 10 positions matching TRBD2. Germline V gene lookup returns CDR1 SGHAT and CDR2 FQNNGV. Trimming took 2 bases from V and 0 from J; bases not matched to a gene: 7. The CDR3 length is 18 residues. For the CDR3, the DNA is TGTGCCAGCAGCTTAAGTCTAGCGGGGGCCACCTCCTACAATGAGCAGTTCTTC. Its translation: CASSLSLAGATSYNEQFF.

The CDR3 protein is CASKGSSYNSPLHF. The DNA of the CDR3 is TGTGCCAGCAAGGGGAGTTCCTATAATTCACCCCTCCACTTT. J is TRBJ1-6 and V is TRBV2; tentatively, D is TRBD1 (5 bases). Germline CDR1 SNHLY, CDR2 FYNNEI. This CDR3 is built from 14 residues. V was clipped by 7 bases and J by 1 base, with 8 bases between them.

The J gene is TRBJ2-7, the V gene TRBV5-6, with D perhaps TRBD2 (6 bases). V lost 0 bases and J 3 bases, leaving 19 bases between the germline ends. The CDR3 contains 17 residues. Germline V gives CDR1 SGHDT, CDR2 YYEEEE. CDR3 loop: CASSLEFGGSEIYEQYF. The CDR3 DNA reads as TGTGCCAGCAGCTTGGAGTTCGGGGGATCTGAGATCTACGAGCAGTACTTC. Together with reference TRBV5-6 and TRBJ2-7, the CDR3 gives the full variable domain: DAGVTQSPTHLIKTRGQQVTLRCSPKSGHDTVSWYQQALGQGPQFIFQYYEEEERQRGNFPDRFSGHQFPNYSSELNVNALLLGDSALYLCASSLEFGGSEIYEQYFGPGTRLTVT.

The chain joins TRBV6-5 to TRBJ2-7; tentative D call: TRBD2 (6 bases). This CDR3 has 14 amino acids. Looked up from germline, CDR1 is MNHEY and CDR2 is SVGAGI. Trimming took 2 bases from V and 6 from J, leaving 14 bases between them. CDR3 in DNA: TGTGCCAGCAGTTACACGGGAGCCGCCCGCGAGCAGTACTTC. Encoded protein: CASSYTGAAREQYF.

V is TRBV4-2 and J is TRBJ1-4, with D maybe TRBD1 (5 bases). From germline, CDR1 is LGHNA and CDR2 YNFKEQ. This CDR3 spans 14 amino acids. V was pared by 3 bases and J by 8 bases, with 13 bases between. CDR3 region: CASSHRTGGEKLFF. CDR3 nucleotides: TGTGCCAGCAGCCATCGAACGGGGGGAGAAAAACTGTTTTTT.

V usage is TRBV4-2 and J usage is TRBJ2-7; D gene unclear. CDR1 LGHNA and CDR2 YNFKEQ come from the germline V gene. The CDR3 sequence is 14 residues long. The V end lost 0 bases, the J end lost 3 bases, and 9 bases lay between the germline ends. CDR3: CASSQEEQLYEQYF. The CDR3, as DNA: TGTGCCAGCAGCCAAGAAGAACAACTCTACGAGCAGTACTTC.